This TCR beta chain was retrieved from a study of blood T cell repertoires in COVID-19. The wider study: The United States, Italy and Spain provided the acute and convalescent COVID-19 samples. Sample material is recorded as cDNA or gDNA derived from T cells, B-cell-depleted T cells, or PBMCs.

This CDR3 contains 15 residues. Germline CDR1 reads SGHTA; CDR2 reads FQGNSA. Deletions cut 2 bases from V and 8 bases from J, with 15 bases between. Clones were read by immunoSEQ multiplex PCR, and TCRdb kept only the in-frame ones, dropping some. This table holds roughly 140,000 clones, 80% found once. This receptor was identified in a man between 65 and 85 years old who had recovered from COVID-19. The chain has TRBV7-2 and TRBJ2-2; TRBD2 is a possible D gene (5 bases). Sequenced sample: peripheral blood. The CDR3 spells CASSLLGLAPGELFF. CDR3 in DNA: TGTGCCAGCAGCTTACTTGGGCTAGCTCCTGGGGAGCTGTTTTTT.